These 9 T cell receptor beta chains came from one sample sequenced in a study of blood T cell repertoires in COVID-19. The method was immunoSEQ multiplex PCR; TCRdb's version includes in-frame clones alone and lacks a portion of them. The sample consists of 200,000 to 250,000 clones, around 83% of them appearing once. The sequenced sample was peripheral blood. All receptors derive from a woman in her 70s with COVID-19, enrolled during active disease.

The CDR3 coding sequence is TGTGCCAGCAGCGCAACTGGAAACACCATATATTTT. Its translation: CASSATGNTIYF. J is TRBJ1-3 and V is TRBV9; no reliable D call. Germline V CDR1 and CDR2: SGDLS, YYNGEE. The CDR3 has 12 residues. V lost 3 bases and J lost 2, with 3 bases in between. Supplemented by reference TRBV9 and TRBJ1-3, the full variable domain reads DSGVTQTPKHLITATGQRVTLRCSPRSGDLSVYWYQQSLDQGLQFLIQYYNGEERAKGNILERFSAQQFPDLHSELNLSSLELGDSALYFCASSATGNTIYFGEGSWLTVV.

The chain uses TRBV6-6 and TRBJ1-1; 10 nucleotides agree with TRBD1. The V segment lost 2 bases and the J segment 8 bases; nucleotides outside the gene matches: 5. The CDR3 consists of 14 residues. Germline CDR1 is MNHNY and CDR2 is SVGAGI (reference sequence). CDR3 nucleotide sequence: TGTGCCAGCAGTTACCCTCCGGGACAGGGGGAAGCTTTCTTT. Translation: CASSYPPGQGEAFF.

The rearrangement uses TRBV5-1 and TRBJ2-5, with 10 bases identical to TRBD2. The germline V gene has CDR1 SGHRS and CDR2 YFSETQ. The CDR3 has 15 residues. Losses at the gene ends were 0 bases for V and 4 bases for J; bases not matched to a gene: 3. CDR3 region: CASSLEGLARETQYF. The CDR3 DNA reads TGCGCCAGCAGCTTGGAGGGACTAGCGCGAGAGACCCAGTACTTC.

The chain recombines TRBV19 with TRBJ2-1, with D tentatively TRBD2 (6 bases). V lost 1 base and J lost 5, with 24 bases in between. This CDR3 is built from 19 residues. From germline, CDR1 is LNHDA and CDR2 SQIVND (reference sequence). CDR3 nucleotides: TGTGCCAGTAGTATAGGGGAGGTTAGTGACGGGATATGGAACAATGAGCAGTTCTTC. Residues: CASSIGEVSDGIWNNEQFF.

CDR3 bases: TGTGCCAGCAGCCGTCTCCCGGGAGGGGAGTCTAATGAAAAACTGTTTTTT. As protein: CASSRLPGGESNEKLFF. The V call is TRBV7-6, the J call TRBJ1-4; possibly TRBD1 for D (5 bases). This CDR3 has 17 amino acids. Trimming left V 5 bases short and J 3 bases short, with 19 bases between. The germline gives CDR1 SGHVS, CDR2 FNYEAQ.

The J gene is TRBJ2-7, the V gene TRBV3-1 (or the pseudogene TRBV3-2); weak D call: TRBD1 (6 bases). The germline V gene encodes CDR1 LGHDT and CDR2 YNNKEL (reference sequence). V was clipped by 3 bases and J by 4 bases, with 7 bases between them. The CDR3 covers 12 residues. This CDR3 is CASSHRGYEQYF. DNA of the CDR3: TGTGCCAGCAGCCACAGGGGATACGAGCAGTACTTC.

The CDR3 loop reads CASSATGGLDQPQHF. CDR3 nucleotides: TGTGCCAGCAGCGCCACAGGGGGCTTGGATCAGCCCCAGCATTTT. The gene calls are TRBV2 and TRBJ1-5; 9 bases are a match to TRBD1. J lost 5 bases, V lost 6 bases, and 8 bases had no gene match. CDR1 SNHLY and CDR2 FYNNEI come from the germline V gene. The CDR3 runs to 15 residues.

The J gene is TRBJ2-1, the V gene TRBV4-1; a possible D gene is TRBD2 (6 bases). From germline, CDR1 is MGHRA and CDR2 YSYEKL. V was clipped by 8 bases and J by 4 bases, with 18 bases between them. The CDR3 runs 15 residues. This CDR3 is CASGGIRGDYNEQFF. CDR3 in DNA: TGCGCCAGCGGCGGGATTCGCGGGGATTACAATGAGCAGTTCTTC.

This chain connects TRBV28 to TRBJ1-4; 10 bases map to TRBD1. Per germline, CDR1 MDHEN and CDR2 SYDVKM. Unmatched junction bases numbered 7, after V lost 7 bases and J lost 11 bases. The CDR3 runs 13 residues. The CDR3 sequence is CASTSGTGVKLFF. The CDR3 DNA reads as TGTGCCAGCACTAGTGGGACAGGGGTGAAACTGTTTTTT. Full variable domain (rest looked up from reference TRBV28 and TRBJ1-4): DVKVTQSSRYLVKRTGEKVFLECVQDMDHENMFWYRQDPGLGLRLIYFSYDVKMKEKGDIPEGYSVSREKKERFSLILESASTNQTSMYLCASTSGTGVKLFFGSGTQLSVL.